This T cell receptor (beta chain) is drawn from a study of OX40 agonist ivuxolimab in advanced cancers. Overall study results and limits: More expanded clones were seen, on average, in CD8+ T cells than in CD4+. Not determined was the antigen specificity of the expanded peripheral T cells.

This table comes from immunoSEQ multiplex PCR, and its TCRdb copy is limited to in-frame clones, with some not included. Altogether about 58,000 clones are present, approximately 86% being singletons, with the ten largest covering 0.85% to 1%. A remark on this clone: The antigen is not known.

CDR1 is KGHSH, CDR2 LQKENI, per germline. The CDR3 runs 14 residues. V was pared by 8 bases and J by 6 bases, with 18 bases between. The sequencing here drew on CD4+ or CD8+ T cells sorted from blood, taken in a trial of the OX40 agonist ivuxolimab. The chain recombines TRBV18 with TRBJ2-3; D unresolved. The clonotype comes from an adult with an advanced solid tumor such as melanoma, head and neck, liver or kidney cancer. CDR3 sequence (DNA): TGTGCCAGCGTGGACCCCTGGGCCAGGGATACGCAGTATTTT. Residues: CASVDPWARDTQYF.